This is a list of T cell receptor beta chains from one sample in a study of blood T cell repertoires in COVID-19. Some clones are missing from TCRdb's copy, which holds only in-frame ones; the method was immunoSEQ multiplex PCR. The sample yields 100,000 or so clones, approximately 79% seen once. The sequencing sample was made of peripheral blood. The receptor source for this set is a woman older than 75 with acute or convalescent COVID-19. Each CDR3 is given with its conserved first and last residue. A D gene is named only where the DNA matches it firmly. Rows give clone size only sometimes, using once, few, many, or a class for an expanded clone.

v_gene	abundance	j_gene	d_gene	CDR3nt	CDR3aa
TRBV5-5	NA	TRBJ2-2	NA	TGTGCCAGCAGCCCCCAGTGGCCGAACACCGGGGAGCTGTTTTTT	CASSPQWPNTGELFF
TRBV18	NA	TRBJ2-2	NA	TGTGCCAGCTCACACAGGGTTAAAGACGGGGAGCTGTTTTTT	CASSHRVKDGELFF
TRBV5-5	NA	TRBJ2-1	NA	TGTGCCAGCAGCTTGACTAGTGTGTCCTACAATGAGCAGTTCTTC	CASSLTSVSYNEQFF
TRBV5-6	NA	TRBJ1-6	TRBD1	TGTGCCAGCAGCTTGATGACAGGGGCTTATAATTCACCCCTCCACTTT	CASSLMTGAYNSPLHF
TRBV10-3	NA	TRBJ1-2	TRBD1	TGTGCCATCAGTGGGGGACAGGGGGCTTATGGCTACACCTTC	CAISGGQGAYGYTF
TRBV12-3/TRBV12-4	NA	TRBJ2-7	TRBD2	TGTGCCAGCAGAGGAGCGGGGACCTACGAGCAGTACTTC	CASRGAGTYEQYF
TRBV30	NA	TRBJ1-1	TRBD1	TGTGCCTGGAGTGCGGGACAGCTGAACACTGAAGCTTTCTTT	CAWSAGQLNTEAFF
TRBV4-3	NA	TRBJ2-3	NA	TGCGCCAGCAGCCAAGAACTGAATACAGATACGCAGTATTTT	CASSQELNTDTQYF
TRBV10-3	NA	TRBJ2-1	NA	TGTGCCATCAGTGGCGGGATTCCCATTTACAATGAGCAGTTCTTC	CAISGGIPIYNEQFF
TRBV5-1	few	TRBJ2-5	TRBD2	TGCGCCAGCAGCTTGGGACTAGCGGGGACAGAGACCCAGTACTTC	CASSLGLAGTETQYF
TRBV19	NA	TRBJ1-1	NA	TGTGCCAGTAGTATAGCCGGGAGGTCCACTGAAGCTTTCTTT	CASSIAGRSTEAFF
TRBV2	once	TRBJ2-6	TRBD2	TGTGCCACGTCGAATCTAGCGGATTCGTCTGGGGCCAACGTCCTGACTTTC	CATSNLADSSGANVLTF
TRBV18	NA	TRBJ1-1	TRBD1	TGTGCCAGCTCACCAATCCCCTCCGGACAGGCTGCAATGAACACTGAAGCTTTCTTT	CASSPIPSGQAAMNTEAFF
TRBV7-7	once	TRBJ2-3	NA	TGTGCCAGCAGCTTAGGCCATAGCGCAGATACGCAGTATTTT	CASSLGHSADTQYF
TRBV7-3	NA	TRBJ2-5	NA	TGTGCCAGCGGTCCCGGGACTCAATCTGGGGAGACCCAGTACTTC	CASGPGTQSGETQYF
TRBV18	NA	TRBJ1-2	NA	TGTGCCAGCTCACCGGGCGGGTTTGACGGCTATGGCTACACCTTC	CASSPGGFDGYGYTF
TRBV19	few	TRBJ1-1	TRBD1	TGTGCCAGTAGTAGAGACAGGGCTCTGGCTGAAGCTTTCTTT	CASSRDRALAEAFF
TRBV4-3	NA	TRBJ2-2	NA	TGCGCCAGCAGCCAAGAGGTTCAGTCGGGAATTAACACCGGGGAGCTGTTTTTT	CASSQEVQSGINTGELFF
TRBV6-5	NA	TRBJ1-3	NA	TGTGCCAGCAGGAAAACAGGGGGAAACACCATATATTTT	CASRKTGGNTIYF
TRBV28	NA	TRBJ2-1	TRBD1	TGTGCCAGCAGTTCCCCCCGACAGGGGGCGCGCGATGAGCAGTTCTTC	CASSSPRQGARDEQFF
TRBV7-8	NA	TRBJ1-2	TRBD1	TGTGCCAGCAGCTTAGGATGGGACAGTTGGAACTATGGCTACACCTTC	CASSLGWDSWNYGYTF
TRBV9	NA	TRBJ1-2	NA	TGTGCCAGCAGCGTAAACCCGGGATATGGCTACACCTTC	CASSVNPGYGYTF
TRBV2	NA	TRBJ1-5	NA	TGTGCCAGCGGCTCCCCAGGGGCAGGTTCACAGCCCCAGCATTTT	CASGSPGAGSQPQHF
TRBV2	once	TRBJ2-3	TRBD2	TGTGCCAGCAGTAGCACTAGCGGATTCCGGGCAAATACGCAGTATTTT	CASSSTSGFRANTQYF
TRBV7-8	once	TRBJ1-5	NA	TGTGCCAGCAGCTTTGAGGTGGGTCTAAAAGGAGCCCAGCATTTT	CASSFEVGLKGAQHF
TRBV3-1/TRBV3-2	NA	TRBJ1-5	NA	TGTGCCAGCAGCCAAGGAGGTAGCAATCAGCCCCAGCATTTT	CASSQGGSNQPQHF
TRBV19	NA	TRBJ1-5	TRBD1	TGTGCCAGTAGTCTCGGACAGGGAGGAATCGTGGATCAGCCCCAGCATTTT	CASSLGQGGIVDQPQHF
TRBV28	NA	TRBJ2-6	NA	TGTGCCAGCACCCACCCGGGGGGCAGGTCGGGCTCTGGGGCCAACGTCCTGACTTTC	CASTHPGGRSGSGANVLTF
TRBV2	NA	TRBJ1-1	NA	TGTGCCAGCAGCTACTCGGGGAGGAACACTGAAGCTTTCTTT	CASSYSGRNTEAFF
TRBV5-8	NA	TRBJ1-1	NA	TGTGCCAGCAGCTTTCGAGTGTACGCTGAAGCTTTCTTT	CASSFRVYAEAFF
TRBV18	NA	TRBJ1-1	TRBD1	TGTGCCAGCTCACGAGCACAGGGGATGGGTGAAGCTTTCTTT	CASSRAQGMGEAFF
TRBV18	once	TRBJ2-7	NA	TGTGCCAGCTCACTCGCCTTAACTGACGAGCAGTACTTC	CASSLALTDEQYF
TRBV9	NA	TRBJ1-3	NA	TGTGCCAGCAGCCCTACGTCGGGTGGAAACACCATATATTTT	CASSPTSGGNTIYF
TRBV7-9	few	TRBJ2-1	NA	TGTGCCAGCAGCCCCCGATGGGGGGGCTCCTCCAATGAGCAGTTCTTC	CASSPRWGGSSNEQFF
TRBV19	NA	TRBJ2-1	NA	TGTGCCAGTAGTATCCACGGAGAAGGGAGGAGCAATGAGCAGTTCTTC	CASSIHGEGRSNEQFF
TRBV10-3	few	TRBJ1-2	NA	TGTGCCATCAGACCCGTAGGGGATAACTATGGCTACACCTTC	CAIRPVGDNYGYTF
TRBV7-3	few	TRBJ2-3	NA	TGTGCCAGCAGCCTGGGAGGCACAGATACGCAGTATTTT	CASSLGGTDTQYF
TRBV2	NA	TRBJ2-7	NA	TGTGCCAGCAGTACGGGGTCCCTCTCCTACGAGCAGTACTTC	CASSTGSLSYEQYF
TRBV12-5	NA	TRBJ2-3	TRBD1	TGTGCTAGTGGTTCTCCGGGACAGGGAACAGATACGCAGTATTTT	CASGSPGQGTDTQYF
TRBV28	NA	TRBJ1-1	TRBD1	TGTGCCAGCACCTCTTCCAGGGGGAGATCAGCTTTCTTT	CASTSSRGRSAFF
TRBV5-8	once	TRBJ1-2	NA	TGTGCCAGCAGCTTTAACATCTTCTACTATGGCTACACCTTC	CASSFNIFYYGYTF
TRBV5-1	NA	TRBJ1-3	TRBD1	TGCGCCAGCAATTCGGGACAGCTCGGAAACACCATATATTTT	CASNSGQLGNTIYF
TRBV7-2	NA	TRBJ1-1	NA	TGTGCCAGCAGCTTAGGACCGAGGGACACTGAAGCTTTCTTT	CASSLGPRDTEAFF
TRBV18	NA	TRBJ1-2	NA	TGTGCCAGCTCACCAGGGGCGCTTGGCTACACCTTC	CASSPGALGYTF
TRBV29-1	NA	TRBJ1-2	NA	TGCAGCGTTCTAAGATCGACGGGAGACTATGGCTACACCTTC	CSVLRSTGDYGYTF
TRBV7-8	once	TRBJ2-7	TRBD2	TGTGCCAGCAGACGTACCGGACTAGCGGGGGGTTCCTACGAGCAGTACTTC	CASRRTGLAGGSYEQYF
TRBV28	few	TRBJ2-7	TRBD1	TGTGCCAGCAGGCACTCACTTCCGGGACAGGGCTACGAGCAGTACTTC	CASRHSLPGQGYEQYF
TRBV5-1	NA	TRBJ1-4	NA	TGCGCCAGCAGCTTTTTGGACAGCCTCACCGGGAATGAAAAACTGTTTTTT	CASSFLDSLTGNEKLFF
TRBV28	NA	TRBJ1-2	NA	TGTGCCAGCAGCTCCGCGGGGTATGGCTACACCTTC	CASSSAGYGYTF
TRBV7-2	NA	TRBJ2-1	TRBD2	TGTGCCAGCAGCCCGGGGGGTTCAGTCTACAATGAGCAGTTCTTC	CASSPGGSVYNEQFF